Shown below are 31 T cell receptor beta chains from a single sample sequenced in a study of blood T cells in healthy people across ages. Using a J-beta primer mix together with a sample-barcoded 5' primer, a second PCR was run for roughly 6 to 12 cycles. A single record per CDR3 protein comes from TCRdb applying MiXCR to the 5' RACE reads. Of approximately 1.5 million distinct CDR3 sequences in the sample, 35% to 45% were seen once. Sequenced: blood. These receptors were obtained from a woman between 18 and 29 years old in good health.

This clonotype occurred a few times. V is TRBV25-1 and J is TRBJ2-5; 7 nucleotides align to TRBD1. V was clipped by 8 bases and J by 11 bases; unmatched bases: 14. The CDR3 consists of 13 residues. CDR1 and CDR2 (germline): MGHDK, SYGVNS. The CDR3 DNA is TGTGCCAGCCAGATAGGACAGGTCGAGAAGCAGTACTTC. This sequence encodes CASQIGQVEKQYF.

Concerning this clonotype itself: This may be a read error: a much more frequent sequence differs by one nucleotide. The J gene is TRBJ2-7, the V gene TRBV2; D possibly corresponds to TRBD1 (5 bases). V lost 1 base, J lost 2 bases, and 6 bases lay in between. The CDR3 contains 13 residues. Germline V CDR1 and CDR2: SNHLY, FYNNEI. The CDR3 here is CASSEGQPYEQYF. For the CDR3, the DNA is TGTGCCAGCAGTGAAGGACAGCCCTACGAGCAGTACTTC.

This chain links TRBV9 with TRBJ2-3; 9 bases are shared with TRBD1. This CDR3 has 16 amino acids. CDR1 is SGDLS, CDR2 YYNGEE, per germline. V was pared by 1 base and J by 5 bases, with 8 bases of the junction left unmatched. The CDR3, as DNA: TGTGCCAGCAGCGTACGACTGGGACAGGGTGTAGATACGCAGTATTTT. Translated: CASSVRLGQGVDTQYF.

Many counts were recorded for this clonotype. The chain carries TRBV10-3 and TRBJ2-1; D remains unclear. Deletions cut 8 bases from V and 6 bases from J, with 8 bases between. Per germline, CDR1 ENHRY and CDR2 SYGVKD. There are 11 residues in the CDR3. The CDR3 DNA reads as TGTGCCATCGGGGAAGGCAATGAGCAGTTCTTC. It translates to CAIGEGNEQFF.

This clonotype turned up a few times. The genes are TRBV7-8 and TRBJ2-7, with 10 nucleotides matching TRBD2. Germline CDR1 SGHVS, CDR2 FQNEAQ. The V and J ends lost 2 bases and 0 bases, in that order; junction bases with no gene match: 4. There are 16 residues in the CDR3. The CDR3 coding sequence is TGTGCCAGCAGCTTATCTCCTAGCGGGAGCTCCTACGAGCAGTACTTC. Translating gives CASSLSPSGSSYEQYF.

This clonotype has just a few counts. The rearrangement links TRBV10-3 to TRBJ2-7; 10 bases map to TRBD1. Trimming cost V 6 bases and J 2 bases; bases outside gene matches: 7. Germline assignment: CDR1 ENHRY and CDR2 SYGVKD. The CDR3 has 15 residues. The CDR3 region is CAIRGSGTGAYEQYF. The CDR3 DNA sequence: TGTGCCATCAGGGGATCCGGGACAGGGGCCTACGAGCAGTACTTC.

V usage is TRBV20-1 and J usage is TRBJ2-4; TRBD1 is a possible D gene (6 bases). The assigned J gene may be wrong: the sequence end matches TRBJ2-7 better. The CDR3 is 11 amino acids. The germline CDR1 and CDR2 sequences are DFQATT and SNEGSKA (reference sequence). CDR3 in DNA: TGCAGTGCTCTCGGACAGTACGAGCAGTACTTC. Encoded protein: CSALGQYEQYF.

This clonotype has a handful of counts. This sequence joins TRBV7-2 and TRBJ2-3, with D possibly being TRBD2 (6 bases). V was cut by 1 base and J by 3 bases, with 14 bases left in between. Germline CDR1 is SGHTA and CDR2 is FQGNSA. This CDR3 has 16 amino acids. This CDR3 is CASSLVSTRTTDTQYF. The CDR3 coding sequence is TGTGCCAGCAGCTTAGTCTCGACTAGGACTACAGATACGCAGTATTTT.

Remarks on this clonotype: The junction shows a germline mismatch at one end, possibly a read error. The genes are TRBV5-1 and TRBJ1-1, with unresolved D. Germline V gene lookup returns CDR1 SGHRS and CDR2 YFSETQ. The CDR3 is 15 amino acids. Here the CDR3 DNA reads TGTGCCAGCAGCTTAGGAGGGCAGCTGAACACTGAAGCTTTCTTT. This codes for CASSLGGQLNTEAFF. Full variable domain (rest looked up from reference TRBV5-1 and TRBJ1-1): KAGVTQTPRYLIKTRGQQVTLSCSPISGHRSVSWYQQTPGQGLQFLFEYFSETQRNKGNFPGRFSGRQFSNSRSEMNVSTLELGDSALYLCASSLGGQLNTEAFFGQGTRLTVV.

The V gene is TRBV13, the J gene TRBJ2-1; D remains ambiguous. The germline V gene has CDR1 PRHDT and CDR2 FYEKMQ (reference sequence). The CDR3 has 13 amino acids. The germline V and J ends were trimmed by 3 bases and 5 bases, with 8 bases remaining between them. The chain's CDR3 is CASSFANDNEQFF. The DNA for the CDR3 is TGTGCCAGCAGCTTCGCCAACGACAATGAGCAGTTCTTC.

The chain has TRBV20-1 and TRBJ1-5; D perhaps matches TRBD1 (5 bases). CDR1 is DFQATT, CDR2 SNEGSKA, per germline (reference sequence). V lost 0 bases and J lost 2, with 17 bases in between. The CDR3 covers 17 residues. The CDR3 is CSARDAGVRGGNQPQHF. The CDR3 DNA is TGCAGTGCTAGAGATGCTGGGGTGAGGGGTGGCAATCAGCCCCAGCATTTT.

This chain connects TRBV5-5 to TRBJ2-7; D is uncertain. V gave up 4 bases and J gave up 4 bases, with 15 bases separating them. CDR3 length: 14 residues. Germline V lookup: CDR1 SGHKS, CDR2 YYEKEE (reference sequence). The CDR3 reads CASSTPGRLYEQYF. CDR3 sequence (DNA): TGTGCCAGCAGCACACCGGGTCGGCTGTACGAGCAGTACTTC.

This chain connects TRBV6-6 to TRBJ2-7; D is possibly TRBD2 (6 bases). The CDR3 length is 12 residues. The V end lost 0 bases, the J end lost 6 bases, and 6 bases lay between the germline ends. CDR1 and CDR2 (germline): MNHNY, SVGAGI (reference sequence). The DNA for the CDR3 is TGTGCCAGCAGTTACTCGGAGGGCGAGCAGTACTTC. This sequence encodes CASSYSEGEQYF.

The sample holds a few counts of this clonotype. At one end the junction does not follow the germline gene, possibly because of a read error. The V call is TRBV27, the J call TRBJ1-6; D is unresolved. The CDR3 runs 13 residues. Germline V gene data show CDR1 as MNHEY and CDR2 as SMNVEV (reference sequence). As DNA, the CDR3 is TGTGCCTGCAGTAGGAGGGTGGGTTCACCCCTCCACTTT. Protein: CACSRRVGSPLHF.

The chain carries TRBV30 and TRBJ2-7; D might be TRBD2 (5 bases). The last part of the DNA fits TRBJ2-5 better; the J call may be wrong. CDR3 length equals 13 residues. Germline V lookup: CDR1 GTSNPN, CDR2 SVGIG (reference sequence). This CDR3 reads CAWSDIPAGTQYF. CDR3 coding DNA: TGTGCCTGGAGTGATATCCCCGCGGGGACCCAGTACTTC.

Comments on this clonotype: One end of the junction varies from germline; a read error may be responsible. The chain has TRBV5-1 and TRBJ1-6, with D perhaps matching TRBD1 (5 bases). The CDR3 length is 15 residues. CDR1 SGHRS and CDR2 YFSETQ come from the germline V gene. CDR3 residues: CASSLTGAIDSPPHF. CDR3 in DNA: TGCGCCAGCAGCTTGACAGGTGCAATCGATTCACCCCCCCACTTT.

The J gene is TRBJ1-5, the V gene TRBV15, with D perhaps TRBD1 (6 bases). This CDR3 comprises 15 residues. The V gene's germline CDR1 is LNHNV and CDR2 YYDKDF (reference sequence). V lost 5 bases, J lost 4 bases, and 15 bases lay in between. CDR3 in amino acids: CATSSRRQENQPQHF. The CDR3 DNA is TGTGCCACCAGCTCTCGACGACAGGAGAATCAGCCCCAGCATTTT.

This chain connects TRBV10-3 to TRBJ2-5, with D possibly being TRBD1 (6 bases). CDR1 and CDR2 (germline): ENHRY, SYGVKD. Trimming cost V 4 bases and J 3 bases, with 9 bases left between them. CDR3 length: 13 residues. The CDR3 nucleotides read TGTGCCATCAGTGGGACAGTCGAAGAGACCCAGTACTTC. This encodes CAISGTVEETQYF.

This clonotype was recorded a few times. V usage is TRBV5-1 and J usage is TRBJ2-5; possible D gene TRBD1, 5 bases. Trimming left V 4 bases short and J 3 bases short, with 13 bases between. Per germline, CDR1 SGHRS and CDR2 YFSETQ. CDR3 length equals 14 residues. CDR3 DNA: TGCGCCAGCAGCCTCCAGGCCAGGGAAGAGACCCAGTACTTC. Amino acids: CASSLQAREETQYF.

This chain links TRBV29-1 with TRBJ2-2; perhaps TRBD1 as D (6 bases). Germline CDR1 reads SQVTM; CDR2 reads ANQGSEA. This CDR3 contains 12 residues. V lost 5 bases to trimming and J lost 6 bases, with 10 bases between them. The CDR3 bases are TGCAGCGTTCGAACAGGGCCCGGGGAGCTGTTTTTT. Its translation is CSVRTGPGELFF.

The J gene is TRBJ2-7, the V gene TRBV29-1; 7 nucleotides match TRBD2. The germline V gene encodes CDR1 SQVTM and CDR2 ANQGSEA. J was trimmed by 7 bases and V by 5 bases; bases with no gene match: 14. This CDR3 spans 14 amino acids. CDR3 in DNA: TGCAGCGTTATGAGCGGGATCAGGTACAATGAGCAGTACTTC. Translation gives CSVMSGIRYNEQYF.

Only a few counts were recorded for this clonotype. V usage is TRBV5-1 and J usage is TRBJ1-2; a weak D match, TRBD1 (5 bases). The germline V gene has CDR1 SGHRS and CDR2 YFSETQ. The CDR3 sequence is 14 residues long. The V gene lost 0 bases and the J gene lost 5 bases, with 11 bases spanning the gap. CDR3 residues: CASSLGTTPYGYTF. As DNA, the CDR3 is TGCGCCAGCAGCTTGGGGACAACTCCTTATGGCTACACCTTC.

The chain carries TRBV29-1 and TRBJ2-4, with 7 bases that match TRBD2. The CDR3 is made up of 13 amino acids. The V and J ends lost 6 bases and 3 bases, in that order; junction bases with no gene match: 5. CDR1 and CDR2 from the germline V gene are SQVTM and ANQGSEA. The CDR3 nucleotides read TGCAGCGTGGGGGGGGATGACAAAAACATTCAGTACTTC. It specifies CSVGGDDKNIQYF. Full variable domain (missing parts from reference TRBV29-1 and TRBJ2-4): SAVISQKPSRDICQRGTSLTIQCQVDSQVTMMFWYRQQPGQSLTLIATANQGSEATYESGFVIDKFPISRPNLTFSTLTVSNMSPEDSSIYLCSVGGDDKNIQYFGAGTRLSVL.

V gene TRBV7-2 combines with J gene TRBJ2-1; 10 bases fit TRBD2. Germline V CDR1 and CDR2: SGHTA, FQGNSA. V trimming: 8 bases; J trimming: 3 bases; junction bases outside the gene matches: 7. This CDR3 is built from 15 residues. CDR3 in DNA: TGTGCCAGCTCTAGCGGGAGTCCCGGCTACAATGAGCAGTTCTTC. Residues: CASSSGSPGYNEQFF.

V gene TRBV2 combines with J gene TRBJ2-1; D is possibly TRBD1 (5 bases). Trimming removed 1 base at V and 10 bases at J, with 14 bases between. Per the germline V gene, CDR1 is SNHLY and CDR2 is FYNNEI. The CDR3 extends over 14 amino acids. The CDR3 protein is CASSEGQGDHEQFF. In DNA, the CDR3 is TGTGCCAGCAGTGAAGGGCAGGGTGACCACGAGCAGTTCTTC.

This chain joins TRBV20-1 and TRBJ1-5, with D perhaps TRBD1 (6 bases). This CDR3 has 14 residues. Trimming removed 0 bases at V and 7 bases at J, with 13 bases between. Germline assignment: CDR1 DFQATT and CDR2 SNEGSKA (reference sequence). CDR3 residues: CSARESGGGQPQHF. CDR3 sequence (DNA): TGCAGTGCTAGAGAATCGGGGGGCGGGCAGCCCCAGCATTTT.

This clonotype was picked up a small number of times. This chain connects TRBV6-6 to TRBJ2-3, with unresolved D. The CDR3 has 12 amino acids. The V end was cut by 5 bases, the J end by 6 bases, with 9 bases between. Germline loops: CDR1 MNHNY, CDR2 SVGAGI (reference sequence). CDR3 coding DNA: TGTGCCAGCAGTAGGAATGGGGATACGCAGTATTTT. This codes for CASSRNGDTQYF.

This clonotype was observed a handful of times. The chain combines TRBV29-1 with TRBJ1-2; D is perhaps TRBD1 (6 bases). Trimming removed 6 bases at V and 8 bases at J, with 19 bases between. In germline, CDR1 is SQVTM, CDR2 ANQGSEA. The CDR3 totals 13 residues. The CDR3 reads CSVKARGVGGYTF. The CDR3 bases are TGCAGCGTCAAAGCCAGGGGCGTTGGCGGCTACACCTTC.

This rearrangement joins TRBV12-3 or TRBV12-4 to TRBJ1-6; TRBD1 is a possible D gene (5 bases). This CDR3 has 17 amino acids. The germline V and J ends were trimmed by 6 bases and 0 bases, with 15 bases remaining between them. The CDR3 DNA sequence: TGTGCCAGCAGCGGGGGACTGGGGCTCTCCTATAATTCACCCCTCCACTTT. Translation: CASSGGLGLSYNSPLHF.

The V gene is TRBV20-1, the J gene TRBJ2-3, with D unclear. V lost 5 bases, J lost 10 bases, and 16 bases lay in between. Germline V gene lookup returns CDR1 DFQATT and CDR2 SNEGSKA (reference sequence). This CDR3 region has 12 residues. The CDR3 sequence: CSAGVGGPAQYF. CDR3 in DNA: TGCAGTGCTGGGGTGGGCGGCCCAGCGCAGTATTTT.

The chain combines TRBV18 with TRBJ2-1; either TRBD1 or TRBD2 may supply D (5 bases each). Looked up from germline, CDR1 is KGHSH and CDR2 is LQKENI. The CDR3 consists of 15 residues. The V end was cut by 6 bases, the J end by 4 bases, with 16 bases between. CDR3 sequence (DNA): TGTGCCAGCTCGCGAGAAACCGGGGCATACAATGAGCAGTTCTTC. It yields the protein CASSRETGAYNEQFF.